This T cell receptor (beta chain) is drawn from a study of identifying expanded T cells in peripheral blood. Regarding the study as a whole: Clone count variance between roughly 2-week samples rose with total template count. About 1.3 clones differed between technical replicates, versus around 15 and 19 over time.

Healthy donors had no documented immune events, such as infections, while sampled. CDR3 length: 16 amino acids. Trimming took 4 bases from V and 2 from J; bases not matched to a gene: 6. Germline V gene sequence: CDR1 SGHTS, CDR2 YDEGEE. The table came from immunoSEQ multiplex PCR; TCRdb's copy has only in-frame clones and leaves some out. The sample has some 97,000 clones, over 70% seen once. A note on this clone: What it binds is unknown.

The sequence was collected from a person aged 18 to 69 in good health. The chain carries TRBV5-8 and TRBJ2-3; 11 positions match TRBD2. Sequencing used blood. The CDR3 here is CASSAGTSGDTDTQYF. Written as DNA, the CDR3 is TGTGCCAGCAGCGCTGGGACTAGCGGAGACACAGATACGCAGTATTTT.